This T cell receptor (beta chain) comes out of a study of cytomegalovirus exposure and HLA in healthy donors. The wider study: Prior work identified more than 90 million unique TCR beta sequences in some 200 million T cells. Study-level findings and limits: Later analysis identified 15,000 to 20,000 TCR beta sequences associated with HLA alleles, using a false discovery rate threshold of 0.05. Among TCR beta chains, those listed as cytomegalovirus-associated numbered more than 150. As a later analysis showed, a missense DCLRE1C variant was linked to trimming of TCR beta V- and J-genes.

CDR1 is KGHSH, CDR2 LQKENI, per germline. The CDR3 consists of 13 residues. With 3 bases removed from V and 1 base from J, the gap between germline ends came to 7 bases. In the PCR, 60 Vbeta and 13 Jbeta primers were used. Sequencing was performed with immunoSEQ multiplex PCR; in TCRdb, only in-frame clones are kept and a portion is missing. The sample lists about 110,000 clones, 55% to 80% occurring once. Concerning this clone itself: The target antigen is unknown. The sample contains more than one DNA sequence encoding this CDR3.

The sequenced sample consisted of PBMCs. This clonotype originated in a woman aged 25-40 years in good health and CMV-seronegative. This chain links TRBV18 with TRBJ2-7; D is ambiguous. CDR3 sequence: CASSPPGSYEQYF. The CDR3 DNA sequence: TGTGCCAGCTCACCTCCCGGTTCCTACGAGCAGTACTTC. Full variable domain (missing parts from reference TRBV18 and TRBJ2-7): NAGVMQNPRHLVRRRGQEARLRCSPMKGHSHVYWYRQLPEEGLKFMVYLQKENIIDESGMPKERFSAEFPKEGPSILRIQQVVRGDSAAYFCASSPPGSYEQYFGPGTRLTVT.